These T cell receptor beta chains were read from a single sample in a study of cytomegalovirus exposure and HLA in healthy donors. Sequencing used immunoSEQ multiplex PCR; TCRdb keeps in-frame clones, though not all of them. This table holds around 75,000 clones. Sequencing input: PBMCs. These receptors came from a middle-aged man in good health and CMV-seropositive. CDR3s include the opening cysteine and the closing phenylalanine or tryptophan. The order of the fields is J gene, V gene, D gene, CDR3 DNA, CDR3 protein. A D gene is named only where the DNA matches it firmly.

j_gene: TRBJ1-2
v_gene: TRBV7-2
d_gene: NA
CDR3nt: TGTGCCAGCAGCCCAAACAGGGTGGCTGGCTACACCTTC
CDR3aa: CASSPNRVAGYTF

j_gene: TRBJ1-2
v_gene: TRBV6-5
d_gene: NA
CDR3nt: TGTGCCAGCAGCCCCGAAACAGAGCCTATCTATGGCTACACCTTC
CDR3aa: CASSPETEPIYGYTF

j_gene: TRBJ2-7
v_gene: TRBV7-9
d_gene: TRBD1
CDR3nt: TGTGCCAGCAGCTCCCGTGGGACAGGCGACGAGCAGTACTTC
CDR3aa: CASSSRGTGDEQYF

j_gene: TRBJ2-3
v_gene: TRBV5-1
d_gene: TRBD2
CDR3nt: TGCGCCAGCAGCTCGGGACTAGCGGGCGCAGATACGCAGTATTTT
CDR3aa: CASSSGLAGADTQYF

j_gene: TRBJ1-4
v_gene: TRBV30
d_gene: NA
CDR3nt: TGTGCCTGGAACAGGAACAATGAAAAACTGTTTTTT
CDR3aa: CAWNRNNEKLFF

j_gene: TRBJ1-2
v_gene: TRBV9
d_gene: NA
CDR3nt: TGTGCCAGCAGCGCCCCCCCGGTAGGAGGCTATGGCTACACCTTC
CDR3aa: CASSAPPVGGYGYTF

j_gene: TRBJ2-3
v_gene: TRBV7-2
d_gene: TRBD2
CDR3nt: TGTGCCAGCAGCTTAGAGGCTAGCGGGGGGCGGGATACGCAGTATTTT
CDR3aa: CASSLEASGGRDTQYF

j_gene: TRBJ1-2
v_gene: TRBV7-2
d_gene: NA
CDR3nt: TGTGCCAGCAGCTTATCACCCGAACTCTATGGCTACACCTTC
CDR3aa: CASSLSPELYGYTF

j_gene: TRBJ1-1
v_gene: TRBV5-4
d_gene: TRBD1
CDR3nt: TGTGCCAGCTTCCAAATTGGACAGGGCCCAGCTTTCTTT
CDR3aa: CASFQIGQGPAFF

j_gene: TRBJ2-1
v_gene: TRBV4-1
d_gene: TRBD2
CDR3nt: TGCGCCAGCAGCCATGGGACTAGCGGAGGCTACAATGAGCAGTTCTTC
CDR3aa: CASSHGTSGGYNEQFF

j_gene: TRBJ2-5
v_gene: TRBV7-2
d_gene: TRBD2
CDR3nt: TGTGCCAGCAGCTTGGATCTTAGCGGGGGTCAAGAGACCCAGTACTTC
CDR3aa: CASSLDLSGGQETQYF

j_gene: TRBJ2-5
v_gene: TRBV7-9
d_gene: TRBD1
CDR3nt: TGTGCCAGCAGGGATACAGGGGCACAAGAGACCCAGTACTTC
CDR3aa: CASRDTGAQETQYF

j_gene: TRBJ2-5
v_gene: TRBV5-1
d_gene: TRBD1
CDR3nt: TGCGCCAGCAGCTTGGTGGCTGGACAGGGGTTGGCTGAGACCCAGTACTTC
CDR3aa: CASSLVAGQGLAETQYF

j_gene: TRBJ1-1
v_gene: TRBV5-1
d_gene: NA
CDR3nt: TGCGCCAGCAGCTTGGCCGGCGAAACGGGAGGCACTGAAGCTTTCTTT
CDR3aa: CASSLAGETGGTEAFF

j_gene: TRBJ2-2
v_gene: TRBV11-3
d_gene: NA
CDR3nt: TGTGCCAGCAGCCCCGACACCGGGGAGCTGTTTTTT
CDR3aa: CASSPDTGELFF

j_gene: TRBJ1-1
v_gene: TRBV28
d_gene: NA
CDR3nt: TGTGCCAGCAGCTCTCGACAGGAGGATTTGGGAGCTTTCTTT
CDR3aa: CASSSRQEDLGAFF

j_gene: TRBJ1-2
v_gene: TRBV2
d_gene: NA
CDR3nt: TGTGCCAGCGCCGGGGGAGGAGGATCTAACTATGGCTACACCTTC
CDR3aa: CASAGGGGSNYGYTF

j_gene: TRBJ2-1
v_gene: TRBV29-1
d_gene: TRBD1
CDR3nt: TGCAGCGTTGACAGGACAGGGTCTGATGAGCAGTTCTTC
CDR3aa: CSVDRTGSDEQFF

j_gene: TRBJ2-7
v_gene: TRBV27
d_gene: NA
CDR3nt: TGTGCCAGCAGTGGCCCAGGAGGATTCTACGAGCAGTACTTC
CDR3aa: CASSGPGGFYEQYF

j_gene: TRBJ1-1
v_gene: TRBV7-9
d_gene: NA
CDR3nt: TGTGCCAGCAGCTTAGGGGAGTATTCACACACTGAAGCTTTCTTT
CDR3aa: CASSLGEYSHTEAFF

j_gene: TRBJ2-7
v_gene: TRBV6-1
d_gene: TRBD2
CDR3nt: TGTGCCAGCAGTGATTGGCGTGGGCTAGCGGGCTCCTACGAGCAGTACTTC
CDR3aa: CASSDWRGLAGSYEQYF

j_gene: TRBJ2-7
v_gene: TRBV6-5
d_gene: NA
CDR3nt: TGTGCCAGCAGCCCAGACATCCCTTACGAGCAGTACTTC
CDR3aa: CASSPDIPYEQYF

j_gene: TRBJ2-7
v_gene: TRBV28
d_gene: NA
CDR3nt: TGTGCCAGCAGACCGGGGTTAAGCTCCTACGAGCAGTACTTC
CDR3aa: CASRPGLSSYEQYF

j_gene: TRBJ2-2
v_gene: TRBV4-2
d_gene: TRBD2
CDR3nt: TGTGCCAGCAGCCCAGCGGGGACTCGCCTCACCGGGGAGCTGTTTTTT
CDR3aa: CASSPAGTRLTGELFF

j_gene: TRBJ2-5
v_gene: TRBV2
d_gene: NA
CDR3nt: TGTGCCAGCAGTGAAAATAACAGGGAGACCCAGTACTTC
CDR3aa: CASSENNRETQYF

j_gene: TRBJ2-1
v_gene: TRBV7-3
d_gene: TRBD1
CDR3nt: TGTGCCAGCAGCCGACAGGGGGCCTACAATGAGCAGTTCTTC
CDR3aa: CASSRQGAYNEQFF

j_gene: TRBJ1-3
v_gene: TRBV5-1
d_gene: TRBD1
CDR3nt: TGCGCCAGCAGCTTGGAAGGGACAGGGGGATCTGGAAACACCATATATTTT
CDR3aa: CASSLEGTGGSGNTIYF